This T cell receptor (beta chain) emerged from a study of cytomegalovirus exposure and HLA in healthy donors. At the level of the study: The Caucasian-associated ancestry cluster contained about 80% of the approximately 430 genotyped donors.

The PCR used 60 Vbeta and 13 Jbeta primers. Profiling relied on immunoSEQ multiplex PCR, and the TCRdb table lists in-frame clones only, not all of them. Of about 130,000 clones listed, about 10% are singletons. Concerning this clone: Antigen specificity is unknown.

Whole-study findings and limits: The authors judged a highly shared variant cluster likely a sequencing artifact.

This TCR derives from a woman between 40 and 50 years old in good health and CMV-seropositive. Sequenced material: PBMCs.

The CDR3 region is CASSRQGFYGYTF. DNA of the CDR3: TGTGCCAGCAGTCGACAGGGTTTCTATGGCTACACCTTC. The V gene is TRBV6-1, the J gene TRBJ1-2, with TRBD1 matching over 7 bases. There are 13 residues in the CDR3. Germline lookup yields CDR1 MNHNS and CDR2 SASEGT. The junction had 4 bases not matched to a gene; V was cut back by 5 bases and J by 4 bases.